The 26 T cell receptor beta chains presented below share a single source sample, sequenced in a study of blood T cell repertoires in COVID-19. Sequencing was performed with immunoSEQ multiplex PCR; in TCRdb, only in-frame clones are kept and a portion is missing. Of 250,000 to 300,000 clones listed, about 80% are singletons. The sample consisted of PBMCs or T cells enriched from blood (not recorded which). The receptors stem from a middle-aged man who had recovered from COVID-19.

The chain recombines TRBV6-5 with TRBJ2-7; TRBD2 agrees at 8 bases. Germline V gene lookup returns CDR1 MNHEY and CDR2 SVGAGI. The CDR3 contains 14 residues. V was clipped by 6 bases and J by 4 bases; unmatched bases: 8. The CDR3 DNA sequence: TGTGCCAGCAGAAGCAGACTAGCGCCTTACGAGCAGTACTTC. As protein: CASRSRLAPYEQYF.

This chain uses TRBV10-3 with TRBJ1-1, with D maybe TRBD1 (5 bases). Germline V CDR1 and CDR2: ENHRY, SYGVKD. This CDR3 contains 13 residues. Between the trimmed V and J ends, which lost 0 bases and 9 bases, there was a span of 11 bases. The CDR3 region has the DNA TGTGCCATCAGTGAGTCGACGGCAGGGAAAGCTTTCTTT. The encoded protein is CAISESTAGKAFF.

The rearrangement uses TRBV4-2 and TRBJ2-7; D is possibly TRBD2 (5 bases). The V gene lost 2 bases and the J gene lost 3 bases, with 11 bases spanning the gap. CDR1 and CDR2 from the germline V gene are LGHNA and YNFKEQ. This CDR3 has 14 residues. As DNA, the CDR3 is TGTGCCAGCAGCCAAAGCAGCGGCCTCTACGAGCAGTACTTC. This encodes CASSQSSGLYEQYF.

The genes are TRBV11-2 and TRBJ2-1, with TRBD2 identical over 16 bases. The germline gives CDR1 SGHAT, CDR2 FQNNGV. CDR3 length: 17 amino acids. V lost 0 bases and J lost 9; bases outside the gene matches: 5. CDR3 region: CASSLEAGTSGRAEQFF. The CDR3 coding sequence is TGTGCCAGCAGCTTAGAGGCCGGGACTAGCGGGAGGGCTGAGCAGTTCTTC.

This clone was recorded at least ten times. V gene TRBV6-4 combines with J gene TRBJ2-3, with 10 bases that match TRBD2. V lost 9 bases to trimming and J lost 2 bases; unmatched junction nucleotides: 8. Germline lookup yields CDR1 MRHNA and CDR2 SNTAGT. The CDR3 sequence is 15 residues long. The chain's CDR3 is CASSTGTSDTDTQYF. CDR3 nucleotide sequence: TGTGCCAGTTCTACCGGGACTAGCGACACAGATACGCAGTATTTT.

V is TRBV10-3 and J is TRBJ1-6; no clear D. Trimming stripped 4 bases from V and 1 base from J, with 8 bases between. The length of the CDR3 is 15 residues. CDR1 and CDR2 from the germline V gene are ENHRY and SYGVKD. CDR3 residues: CAISAEWSYNSPLHF. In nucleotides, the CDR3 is TGTGCCATCAGTGCCGAGTGGTCCTATAATTCACCCCTCCACTTT.

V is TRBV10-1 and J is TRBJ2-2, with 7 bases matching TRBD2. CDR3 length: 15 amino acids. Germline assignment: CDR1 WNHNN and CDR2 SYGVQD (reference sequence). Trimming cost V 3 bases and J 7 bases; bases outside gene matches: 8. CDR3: CASSDRGRAGGELFF. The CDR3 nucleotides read TGCGCCAGCAGTGATAGAGGGAGGGCCGGCGGGGAGCTGTTTTTT.

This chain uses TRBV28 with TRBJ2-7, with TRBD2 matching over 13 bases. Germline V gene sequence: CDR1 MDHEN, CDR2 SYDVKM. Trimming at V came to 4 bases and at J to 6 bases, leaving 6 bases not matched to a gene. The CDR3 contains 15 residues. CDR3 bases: TGTGCCAGCAGTTCGAGGACTAGCGGGAGAGCCGAGCAGTACTTC. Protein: CASSSRTSGRAEQYF.

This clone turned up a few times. The CDR3 DNA sequence: TGTGCCAGCAGCGTAGACAGGGAACCCATTCACGGCTACACCTTC. Its protein is CASSVDREPIHGYTF. This chain joins TRBV9 and TRBJ1-2; TRBD1 might be the D (6 bases). CDR3 length: 15 amino acids. The germline V gene encodes CDR1 SGDLS and CDR2 YYNGEE. V lost 0 bases to trimming and J lost 8 bases, with 17 bases between them. Based on the CDR3 plus reference TRBV9 and TRBJ1-2, the full variable domain is DSGVTQTPKHLITATGQRVTLRCSPRSGDLSVYWYQQSLDQGLQFLIQYYNGEERAKGNILERFSAQQFPDLHSELNLSSLELGDSALYFCASSVDREPIHGYTFGSGTRLTVV.

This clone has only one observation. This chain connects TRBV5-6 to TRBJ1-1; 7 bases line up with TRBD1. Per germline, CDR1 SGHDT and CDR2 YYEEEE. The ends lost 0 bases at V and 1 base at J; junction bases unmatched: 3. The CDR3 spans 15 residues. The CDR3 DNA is TGTGCCAGCAGCTTGGATGACAGGGCGAACACTGAAGCTTTCTTT. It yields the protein CASSLDDRANTEAFF.

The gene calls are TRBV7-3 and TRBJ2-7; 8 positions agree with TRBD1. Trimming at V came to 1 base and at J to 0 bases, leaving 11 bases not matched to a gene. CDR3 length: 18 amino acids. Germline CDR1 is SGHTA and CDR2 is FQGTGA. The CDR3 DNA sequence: TGTGCCAGCAGCTTAATTAGCAGGGGGCAAGCTTTCTCCTACGAGCAGTACTTC. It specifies CASSLISRGQAFSYEQYF.

CDR3: CASSQGAYGYTF. Written as DNA, the CDR3 is TGTGCCAGCAGTCAGGGGGCCTATGGCTACACCTTC. The gene calls are TRBV7-9 and TRBJ1-2; TRBD1 matches 8 bases. Trimming at V came to 6 bases and at J to 4 bases, leaving 1 base not matched to a gene. The CDR3 totals 12 residues. Germline V gene sequence: CDR1 SEHNR, CDR2 FQNEAQ (reference sequence).

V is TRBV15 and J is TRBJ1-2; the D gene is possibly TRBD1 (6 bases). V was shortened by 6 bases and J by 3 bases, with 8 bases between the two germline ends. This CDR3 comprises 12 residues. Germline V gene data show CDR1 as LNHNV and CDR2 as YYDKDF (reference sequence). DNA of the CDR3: TGTGCCACCAGTCGACAGGACTATGGCTACACCTTC. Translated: CATSRQDYGYTF. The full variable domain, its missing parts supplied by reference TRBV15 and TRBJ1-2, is DAMVIQNPRYQVTQFGKPVTLSCSQTLNHNVMYWYQQKSSQAPKLLFHYYDKDFNNEADTPDNFQSRRPNTSFCFLDIRSPGLGDTAMYLCATSRQDYGYTFGSGTRLTVV.

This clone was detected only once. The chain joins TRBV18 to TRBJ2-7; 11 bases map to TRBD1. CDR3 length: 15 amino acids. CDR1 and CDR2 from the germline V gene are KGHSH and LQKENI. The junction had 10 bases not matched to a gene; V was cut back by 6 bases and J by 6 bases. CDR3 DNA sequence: TGTGCCAGCTCCCCCCCGTCTGGGACAGGGGGCGAGCAGTACTTC. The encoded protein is CASSPPSGTGGEQYF.

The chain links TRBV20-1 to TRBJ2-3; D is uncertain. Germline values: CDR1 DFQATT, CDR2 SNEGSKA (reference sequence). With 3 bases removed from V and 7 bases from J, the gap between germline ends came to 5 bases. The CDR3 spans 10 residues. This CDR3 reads CSASQNTQYF. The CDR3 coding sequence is TGCAGTGCTAGTCAAAATACGCAGTATTTT.

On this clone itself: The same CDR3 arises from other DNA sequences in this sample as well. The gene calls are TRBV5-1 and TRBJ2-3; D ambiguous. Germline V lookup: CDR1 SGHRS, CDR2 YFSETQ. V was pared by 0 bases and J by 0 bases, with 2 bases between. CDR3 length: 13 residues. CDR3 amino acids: CASSLASTDTQYF. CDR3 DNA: TGCGCCAGCAGCTTGGCTAGCACAGATACGCAGTATTTT.

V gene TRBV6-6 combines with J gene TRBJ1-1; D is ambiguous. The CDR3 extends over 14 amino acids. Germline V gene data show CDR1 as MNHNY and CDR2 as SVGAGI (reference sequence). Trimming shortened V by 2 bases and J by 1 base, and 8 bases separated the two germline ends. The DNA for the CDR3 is TGTGCCAGCAGTTACCCAGAACAGAACACTGAAGCTTTCTTT. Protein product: CASSYPEQNTEAFF.

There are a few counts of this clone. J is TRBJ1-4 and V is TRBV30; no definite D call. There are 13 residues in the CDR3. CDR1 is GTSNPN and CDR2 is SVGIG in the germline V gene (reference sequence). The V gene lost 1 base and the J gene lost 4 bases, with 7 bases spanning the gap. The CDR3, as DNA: TGTGCCTGGAGTGACAATTATAATGAAAAACTGTTTTTT. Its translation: CAWSDNYNEKLFF.

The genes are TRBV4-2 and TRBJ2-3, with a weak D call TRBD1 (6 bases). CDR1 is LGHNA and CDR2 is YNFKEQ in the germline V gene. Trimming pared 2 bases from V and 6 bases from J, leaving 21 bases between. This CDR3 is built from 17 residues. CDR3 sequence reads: CASSQFTRPGETDTQYF. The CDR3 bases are TGTGCCAGCAGCCAATTCACCCGCCCAGGGGAAACCGATACGCAGTATTTT.

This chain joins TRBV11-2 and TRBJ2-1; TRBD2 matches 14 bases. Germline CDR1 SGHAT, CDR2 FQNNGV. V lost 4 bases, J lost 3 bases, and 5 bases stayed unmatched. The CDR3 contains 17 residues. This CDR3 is CASSYGLAGGFYNEQFF. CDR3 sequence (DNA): TGTGCCAGCAGCTACGGACTAGCGGGAGGCTTCTACAATGAGCAGTTCTTC.

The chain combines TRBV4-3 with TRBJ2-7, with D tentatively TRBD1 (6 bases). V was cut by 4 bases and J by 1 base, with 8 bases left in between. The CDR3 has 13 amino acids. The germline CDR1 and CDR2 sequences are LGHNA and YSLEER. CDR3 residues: CASSPGQSYEQYF. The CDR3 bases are TGCGCCAGCAGCCCCGGACAGTCCTACGAGCAGTACTTC.

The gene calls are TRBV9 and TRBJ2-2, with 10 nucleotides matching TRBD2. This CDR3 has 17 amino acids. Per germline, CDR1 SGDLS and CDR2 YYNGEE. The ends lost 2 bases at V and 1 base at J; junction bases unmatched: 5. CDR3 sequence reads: CASSVVAGGLNTGELFF. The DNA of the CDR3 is TGTGCCAGCAGCGTCGTAGCGGGGGGCCTGAACACCGGGGAGCTGTTTTTT.

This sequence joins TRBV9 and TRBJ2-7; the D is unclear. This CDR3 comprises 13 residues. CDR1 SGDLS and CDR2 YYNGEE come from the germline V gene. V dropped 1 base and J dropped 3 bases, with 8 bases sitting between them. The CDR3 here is CASSVQLGYEQYF. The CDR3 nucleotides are TGTGCCAGCAGCGTACAGCTAGGCTACGAGCAGTACTTC.

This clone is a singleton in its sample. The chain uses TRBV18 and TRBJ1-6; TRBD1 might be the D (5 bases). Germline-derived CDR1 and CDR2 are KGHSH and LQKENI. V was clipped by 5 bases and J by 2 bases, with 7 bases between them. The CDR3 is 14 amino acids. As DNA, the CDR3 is TGTGCCAGCTCATGGGGCGCCTATAATTCACCCCTCCACTTT. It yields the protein CASSWGAYNSPLHF.

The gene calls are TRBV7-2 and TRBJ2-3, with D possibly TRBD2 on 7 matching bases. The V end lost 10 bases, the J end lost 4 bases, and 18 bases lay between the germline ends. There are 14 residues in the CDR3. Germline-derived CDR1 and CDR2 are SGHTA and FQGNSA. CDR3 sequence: CAKDNRGGSDTQYF. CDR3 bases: TGTGCCAAGGACAATAGGGGGGGATCAGATACGCAGTATTTT.

The CDR3 coding sequence is TGTGCCAGCAGTTTGATACCGGGACAGGGGTCCTACGAGCAGTACTTC. Translation: CASSLIPGQGSYEQYF. The J gene is TRBJ2-7, the V gene TRBV5-5; 10 positions match TRBD1. Germline trimming cut 5 bases from V and 1 base from J; bases unmatched to any gene: 9. CDR1 and CDR2 from the germline V gene are SGHKS and YYEKEE (reference sequence). The CDR3 totals 16 residues.